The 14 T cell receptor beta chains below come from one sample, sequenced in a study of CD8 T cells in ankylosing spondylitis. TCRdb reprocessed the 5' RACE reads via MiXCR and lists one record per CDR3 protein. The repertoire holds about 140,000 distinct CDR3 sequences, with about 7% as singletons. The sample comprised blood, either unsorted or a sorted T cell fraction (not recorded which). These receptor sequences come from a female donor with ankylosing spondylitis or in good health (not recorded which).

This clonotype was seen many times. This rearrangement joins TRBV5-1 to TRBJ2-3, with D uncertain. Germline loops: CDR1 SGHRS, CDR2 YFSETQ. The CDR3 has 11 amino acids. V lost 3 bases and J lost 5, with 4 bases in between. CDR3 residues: CASSSLDTQYF. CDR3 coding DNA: TGCGCCAGCAGCTCCTTAGATACGCAGTATTTT.

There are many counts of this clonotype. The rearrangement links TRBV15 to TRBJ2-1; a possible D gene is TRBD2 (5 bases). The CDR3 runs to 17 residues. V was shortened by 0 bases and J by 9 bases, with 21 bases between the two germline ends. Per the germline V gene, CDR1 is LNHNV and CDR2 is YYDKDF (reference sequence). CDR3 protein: CATSRDGAGTWTVEQFF. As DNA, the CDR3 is TGTGCCACCAGCAGAGATGGCGCGGGCACATGGACGGTTGAGCAGTTCTTC. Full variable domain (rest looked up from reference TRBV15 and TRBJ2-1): DAMVIQNPRYQVTQFGKPVTLSCSQTLNHNVMYWYQQKSSQAPKLLFHYYDKDFNNEADTPDNFQSRRPNTSFCFLDIRSPGLGDTAMYLCATSRDGAGTWTVEQFFGPGTRLTVL.

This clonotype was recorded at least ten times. The CDR3 loop reads CASSRDRGLGEAFF. For the CDR3, the DNA is TGTGCCAGCAGCCGGGACAGGGGGCTGGGTGAAGCTTTCTTT. The genes are TRBV7-9 and TRBJ1-1, with TRBD1 matching over 12 bases. The CDR3 extends over 14 amino acids. Looked up from germline, CDR1 is SEHNR and CDR2 is FQNEAQ (reference sequence). The trim removed 5 bases at V and 7 bases at J, leaving 5 bases unmatched.

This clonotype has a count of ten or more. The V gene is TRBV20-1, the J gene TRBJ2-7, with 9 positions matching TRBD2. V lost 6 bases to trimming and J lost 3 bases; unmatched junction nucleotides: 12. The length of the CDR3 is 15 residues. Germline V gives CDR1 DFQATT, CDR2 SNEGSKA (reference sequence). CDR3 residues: CSAQRGGGEYYEQYF. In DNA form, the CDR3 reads TGCAGTGCCCAGAGAGGCGGGGGGGAGTACTACGAGCAGTACTTC.

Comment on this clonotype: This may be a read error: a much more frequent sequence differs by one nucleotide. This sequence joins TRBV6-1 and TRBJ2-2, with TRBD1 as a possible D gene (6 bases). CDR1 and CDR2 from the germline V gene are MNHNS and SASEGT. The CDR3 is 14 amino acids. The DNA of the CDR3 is TGTGCCAACAGTAAGACAGGGAACACCGGGGAGCTGTTTTTT. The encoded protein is CANSKTGNTGELFF.

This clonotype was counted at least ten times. CDR3 region: CASSQEGANSPLHF. CDR3 nucleotide sequence: TGTGCCAGCAGCCAAGAGGGGGCTAATTCACCCCTCCACTTT. The chain joins TRBV7-2 to TRBJ1-6; TRBD1 matches at 7 bases. V shed 5 bases and J 6 bases; nucleotides not matched to a gene: 4. The germline CDR1 and CDR2 sequences are SGHTA and FQGNSA. The CDR3 is made up of 14 amino acids. Using reference TRBV7-2 and TRBJ1-6 for the parts outside the CDR3, the full variable domain is GAGVSQSPSNKVTEKGKDVELRCDPISGHTALYWYRQSLGQGLEFLIYFQGNSAPDKSGLPSDRFSAERTGGSVSTLTIQRTQQEDSAVYLCASSQEGANSPLHFGNGTRLTVT.

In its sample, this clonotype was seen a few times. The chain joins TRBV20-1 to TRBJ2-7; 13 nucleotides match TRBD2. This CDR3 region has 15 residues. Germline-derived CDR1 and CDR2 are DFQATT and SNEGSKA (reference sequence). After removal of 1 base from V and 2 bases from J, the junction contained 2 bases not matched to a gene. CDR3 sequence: CSARVTSGGAYEQYF. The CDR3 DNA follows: TGCAGTGCTAGAGTTACTAGCGGGGGGGCCTACGAGCAGTACTTC.

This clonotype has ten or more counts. The chain's CDR3 is CSARGRLSNQPQHF. The CDR3 DNA is TGCAGTGCTAGGGGCCGTTTAAGCAATCAGCCCCAGCATTTT. The chain couples TRBV20-1 to TRBJ1-5; D unclear. Germline lookup yields CDR1 DFQATT and CDR2 SNEGSKA (reference sequence). The CDR3 extends over 14 amino acids. The V end was cut by 3 bases, the J end by 1 base, with 10 bases between.

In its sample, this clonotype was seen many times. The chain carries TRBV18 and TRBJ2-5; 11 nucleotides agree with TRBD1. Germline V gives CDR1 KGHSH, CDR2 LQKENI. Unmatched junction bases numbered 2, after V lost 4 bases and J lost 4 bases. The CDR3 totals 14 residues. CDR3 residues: CASSRTGGLETQYF. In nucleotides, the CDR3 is TGTGCCAGCTCACGGACAGGGGGCTTAGAGACCCAGTACTTC.

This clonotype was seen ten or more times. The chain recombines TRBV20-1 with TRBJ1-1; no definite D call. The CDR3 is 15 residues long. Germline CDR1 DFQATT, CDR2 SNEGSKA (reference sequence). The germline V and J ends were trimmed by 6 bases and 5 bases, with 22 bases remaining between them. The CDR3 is CSAREPRLIQTEAFF. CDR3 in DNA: TGCAGTGCCCGAGAGCCGAGACTAATACAGACTGAAGCTTTCTTT.

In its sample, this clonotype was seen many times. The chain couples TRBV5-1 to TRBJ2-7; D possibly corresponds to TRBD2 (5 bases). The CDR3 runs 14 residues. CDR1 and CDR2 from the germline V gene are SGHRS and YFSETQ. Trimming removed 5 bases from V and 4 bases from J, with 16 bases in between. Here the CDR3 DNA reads TGCGCCAGCAGTCAGGCAGGCGGGCTTTACGAGCAGTACTTC. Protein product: CASSQAGGLYEQYF.

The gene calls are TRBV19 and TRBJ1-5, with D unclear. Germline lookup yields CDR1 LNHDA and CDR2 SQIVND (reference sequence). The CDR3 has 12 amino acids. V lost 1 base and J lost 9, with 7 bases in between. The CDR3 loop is CASSIGVGPQHF. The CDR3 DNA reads TGTGCCAGTAGTATAGGGGTAGGGCCCCAGCATTTT.

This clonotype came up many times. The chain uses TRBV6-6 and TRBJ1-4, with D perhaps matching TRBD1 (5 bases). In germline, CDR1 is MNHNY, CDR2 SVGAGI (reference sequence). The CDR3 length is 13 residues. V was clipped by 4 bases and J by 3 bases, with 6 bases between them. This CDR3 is CASSSTANEKLFF. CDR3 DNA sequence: TGTGCCAGCAGTTCGACAGCTAATGAAAAACTGTTTTTT.

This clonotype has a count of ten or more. Here the CDR3 DNA reads TGTGCCAGCAGCGTAACCTCCGACGGAGGGGGTTACGAGCAGTACTTC. Amino acids: CASSVTSDGGGYEQYF. The chain employs TRBV9 and TRBJ2-7; tentatively, D is TRBD1 or TRBD2 (6 bases each). V was trimmed by 1 base and J by 4 bases, leaving 18 bases between them. The CDR3 covers 16 residues. Looked up from germline, CDR1 is SGDLS and CDR2 is YYNGEE.